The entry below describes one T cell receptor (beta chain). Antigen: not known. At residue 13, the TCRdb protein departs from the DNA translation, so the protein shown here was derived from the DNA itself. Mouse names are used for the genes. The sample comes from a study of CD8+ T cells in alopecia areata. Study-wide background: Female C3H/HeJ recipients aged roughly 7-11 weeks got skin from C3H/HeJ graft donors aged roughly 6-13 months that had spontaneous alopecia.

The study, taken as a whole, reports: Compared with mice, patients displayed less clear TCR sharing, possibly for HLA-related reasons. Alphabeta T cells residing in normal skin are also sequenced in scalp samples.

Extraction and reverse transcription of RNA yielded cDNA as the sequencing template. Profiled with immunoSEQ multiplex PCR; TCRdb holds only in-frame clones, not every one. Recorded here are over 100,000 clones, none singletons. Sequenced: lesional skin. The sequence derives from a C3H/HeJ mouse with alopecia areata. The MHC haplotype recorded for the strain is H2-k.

The CDR3 protein is CASGVDRGAYNSPLYF. The sequenced CDR3 bases are TGTGCCAGCGGTGTCGACAGGGGGGCCTATAATTCGCCC. This rearrangement joins TRBV13-2 to TRBJ1-6; 9 bases map to TRBD1. The read ends 3 residues before the CDR3 terminus; that terminus is restored from the germline J gene. TRBJ1-6 is sorted into the ORF group, with uncertain function. The J segment lost 2 bases and the V segment lost 3 bases, leaving 3 bases of the junction unmatched. CDR1 and CDR2 from the germline V gene are NNHNN and SYGAGS (reference sequence). The CDR3 sequence is 16 residues long.